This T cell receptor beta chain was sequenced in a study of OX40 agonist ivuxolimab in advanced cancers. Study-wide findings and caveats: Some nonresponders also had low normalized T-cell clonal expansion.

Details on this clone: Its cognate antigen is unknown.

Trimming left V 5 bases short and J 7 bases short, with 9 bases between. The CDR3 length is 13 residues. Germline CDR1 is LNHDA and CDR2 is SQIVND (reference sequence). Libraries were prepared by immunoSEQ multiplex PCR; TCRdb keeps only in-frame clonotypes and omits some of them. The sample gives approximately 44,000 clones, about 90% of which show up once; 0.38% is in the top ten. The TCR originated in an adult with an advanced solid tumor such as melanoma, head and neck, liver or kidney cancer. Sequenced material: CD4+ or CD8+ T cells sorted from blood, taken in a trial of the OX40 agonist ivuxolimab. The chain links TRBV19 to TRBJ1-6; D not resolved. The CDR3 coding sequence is TGTGCCAGTAGTGGATCTAGGAATTCACCCCTCCACTTT. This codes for CASSGSRNSPLHF.